The present TCR beta chain was sequenced within a study of CD8 T cells in Susac syndrome. This clonotype was seen once. The authors reverse transcribed about 0.45 to 1 ug RNA with random hexamers. TCRdb itself ran the immunoSEQ multiplex PCR reads through MiXCR, one entry per CDR3 protein. The sample includes 100,000 to 150,000 distinct CDR3 sequences, 96% of them seen just once. The sequencing input was CD4+ T cells from PBMCs. This clonotype was sampled from a human donor with Susac syndrome.

The CDR3 nucleotides are TGTGCCAGCAGCGCGCTCTCTCGCTACACCTTC. Protein product: CASSALSRYTF. The chain recombines TRBV3-1 with TRBJ1-2; no clear D gene. The ends were cut back, 5 bases at V and 9 bases at J, with 10 bases in the middle. The CDR3 is 11 amino acids. Germline CDR1 LGHDT, CDR2 YNNKEL (reference sequence).